Presented here are 10 T cell receptor beta chains from one specimen sequenced in a study of T cell changes during pregnancy in multiple sclerosis. The protocol was immunoSEQ multiplex PCR, while the TCRdb copy is restricted to in-frame clones and leaves out a portion. This sample has under 55,000 clones, with about 89% found just once. Source: CD8+ T cells from peripheral blood mononuclear cells, taken after pregnancy. These receptors came from a female donor with multiple sclerosis, enrolled in a pregnancy study.

V and J are TRBV11-2 and TRBJ2-5; D is possibly TRBD1 (6 bases). The CDR3 covers 12 residues. V was pared by 3 bases and J by 5 bases, with 7 bases between. Germline-derived CDR1 and CDR2 are SGHAT and FQNNGV. The CDR3 is CASSFQGETQYF. CDR3 nucleotides: TGTGCCAGCAGCTTCCAGGGGGAGACCCAGTACTTC.

The CDR3 DNA follows: TGTGCCAGCAGCGTAGGTAGCGGGAGAACGTACAATGAGCAGTTCTTC. Protein sequence: CASSVGSGRTYNEQFF. V gene TRBV9 combines with J gene TRBJ2-1, with TRBD2 matching 9 bases. Looked up from germline, CDR1 is SGDLS and CDR2 is YYNGEE. The V gene end was trimmed by 0 bases and the J gene end by 4 bases; junction bases not matched to a gene: 5. There are 16 residues in the CDR3.

J is TRBJ1-2 and V is TRBV6-5; TRBD1 is a possible D gene (6 bases). Trimming cost V 2 bases and J 2 bases, with 12 bases left between them. The CDR3 consists of 15 residues. In germline, CDR1 is MNHEY, CDR2 SVGAGI. The CDR3 DNA reads as TGTGCCAGCAGTTACGGGACTACAGGGAACTATGGCTACACCTTC. Residues: CASSYGTTGNYGYTF.

V usage is TRBV29-1 and J usage is TRBJ1-4; D is unclear. Per germline, CDR1 SQVTM and CDR2 ANQGSEA. Between the trimmed V and J ends, which lost 5 bases and 6 bases, there was a span of 4 bases. The CDR3 runs to 10 residues. This CDR3 is CSVSDEKLFF. The CDR3 coding sequence is TGCAGCGTTTCAGATGAAAAACTGTTTTTT. Variable domain in full (rest from reference TRBV29-1 and TRBJ1-4): SAVISQKPSRDICQRGTSLTIQCQVDSQVTMMFWYRQQPGQSLTLIATANQGSEATYESGFVIDKFPISRPNLTFSTLTVSNMSPEDSSIYLCSVSDEKLFFGSGTQLSVL.

The chain recombines TRBV5-6 with TRBJ2-7; the D gene is possibly TRBD2 (5 bases). The ends were cut back, 2 bases at V and 3 bases at J, with 15 bases in the middle. CDR1 and CDR2 (germline): SGHDT, YYEEEE. CDR3 length: 15 residues. CDR3 protein: CASSLEGAGHYEQYF. The CDR3, as DNA: TGTGCCAGCAGCTTAGAGGGAGCCGGGCACTACGAGCAGTACTTC.

The chain has TRBV7-9 and TRBJ1-2; D call uncertain. The CDR3 contains 13 residues. Germline CDR1 reads SEHNR; CDR2 reads FQNEAQ (reference sequence). Trimming took 1 base from V and 5 from J, leaving 8 bases between them. The CDR3 region is CASSLEDTYGYTF. In nucleotides, the CDR3 is TGTGCCAGCAGCTTAGAAGACACTTATGGCTACACCTTC.

The V call is TRBV6-1, the J call TRBJ2-3; 10 positions agree with TRBD1. The CDR3 totals 17 residues. Germline CDR1 is MNHNS and CDR2 is SASEGT. The junction had 8 bases not matched to a gene; V was cut back by 1 base and J by 4 bases. CDR3 protein: CASSEEVGQGWADTQYF. CDR3 coding DNA: TGTGCCAGCAGTGAAGAGGTGGGACAGGGGTGGGCAGATACGCAGTATTTT.

The V gene is TRBV9, the J gene TRBJ2-3; a possible D gene is TRBD2 (5 bases). The V end was cut by 3 bases, the J end by 4 bases, with 9 bases between. The length of the CDR3 is 13 residues. Germline V gene sequence: CDR1 SGDLS, CDR2 YYNGEE. CDR3 loop: CASSDLRADTQYF. The CDR3 DNA follows: TGTGCCAGCAGCGACCTGAGGGCAGATACGCAGTATTTT. Using reference TRBV9 and TRBJ2-3 for the parts outside the CDR3, the full variable domain is DSGVTQTPKHLITATGQRVTLRCSPRSGDLSVYWYQQSLDQGLQFLIQYYNGEERAKGNILERFSAQQFPDLHSELNLSSLELGDSALYFCASSDLRADTQYFGPGTRLTVL.

The CDR3 sequence is CASSHGTGENYGYTF. DNA for the CDR3: TGCGCCAGCAGCCATGGGACAGGGGAGAATTATGGCTACACCTTC. The chain employs TRBV4-1 and TRBJ1-2; 10 bases map to TRBD1. The CDR3 is 15 amino acids. Germline V gene sequence: CDR1 MGHRA, CDR2 YSYEKL. Trimming cost V 3 bases and J 5 bases; bases outside gene matches: 6.

This clone was detected only once. This sequence joins TRBV7-9 and TRBJ2-1; D is perhaps TRBD1 (5 bases). Trimming took 5 bases from V and 3 from J, leaving 11 bases between them. The CDR3 has 14 amino acids. Germline V gene data show CDR1 as SEHNR and CDR2 as FQNEAQ (reference sequence). Here the CDR3 DNA reads TGTGCCAGCAGCCCCAAGGGGCTCTACAATGAGCAGTTCTTC. It encodes CASSPKGLYNEQFF.